Presented here are 17 T cell receptor beta chains from one specimen sequenced in a study of cytomegalovirus exposure and HLA in healthy donors. Primers for the PCR totalled 60 Vbeta and 13 Jbeta. The repertoire was sequenced with immunoSEQ multiplex PCR; TCRdb's copy has only in-frame clones and lacks some. The table records more than 85,000 clones, approximately 80% of them present only once. Input material: PBMCs. The receptor set was obtained from a young man in good health and CMV-seropositive.

This chain uses TRBV30 with TRBJ2-7; D is perhaps TRBD1 (6 bases). The germline V gene has CDR1 GTSNPN and CDR2 SVGIG (reference sequence). This CDR3 is 12 amino acids long. The ends were cut back, 2 bases at V and 4 bases at J, with 9 bases in the middle. Written as DNA, the CDR3 is TGTGCCTGGAGTTCACAGGGTTACGAGCAGTACTTC. It codes for CAWSSQGYEQYF. Full variable domain (rest looked up from reference TRBV30 and TRBJ2-7): SQTIHQWPATLVQPVGSPLSLECTVEGTSNPNLYWYRQAAGRGLQLLFYSVGIGQISSEVPQNLSASRPQDRQFILSSKKLLLSDSGFYLCAWSSQGYEQYFGPGTRLTVT.

This chain links TRBV5-1 with TRBJ1-1, with D possibly TRBD1 on 6 matching bases. CDR1 and CDR2 from the germline V gene are SGHRS and YFSETQ. CDR3 length: 13 amino acids. The V end was cut by 4 bases, the J end by 5 bases, with 12 bases between. In DNA, the CDR3 is TGCGCCAGCAGCGTACAGGGTTCTACTGAAGCTTTCTTT. This gives the protein CASSVQGSTEAFF. The whole variable domain, remainder taken from reference TRBV5-1 and TRBJ1-1, is KAGVTQTPRYLIKTRGQQVTLSCSPISGHRSVSWYQQTPGQGLQFLFEYFSETQRNKGNFPGRFSGRQFSNSRSEMNVSTLELGDSALYLCASSVQGSTEAFFGQGTRLTVV.

The V call is TRBV2, the J call TRBJ2-7, with TRBD1 matching over 7 bases. The CDR3 loop spans 14 amino acids. The junction had 5 bases not matched to a gene; V was cut back by 3 bases and J by 3 bases. Germline CDR1 is SNHLY and CDR2 is FYNNEI. The CDR3 sequence: CASSDAGGRYEQYF. CDR3 sequence (DNA): TGTGCCAGCAGTGATGCAGGGGGTCGCTACGAGCAGTACTTC.

Concerning this clone: At one boundary the junction diverges from the germline segment, which might be a read error. This chain joins TRBV7-9 and TRBJ2-1, with TRBD2 as a possible D gene (6 bases). CDR3 size: 13 residues. CDR1 is SEHNR, CDR2 FQNEAQ, per germline (reference sequence). The CDR3 coding sequence is TGTTCCAGCATTAATGCCGGGGGCAATGAGCAGTTCTTC. Residues: CSSINAGGNEQFF.

The chain employs TRBV29-1 and TRBJ1-4; 7 positions agree with TRBD1. Germline V gene data show CDR1 as SQVTM and CDR2 as ANQGSEA. The V and J ends lost 7 bases and 4 bases, in that order; junction bases with no gene match: 6. The CDR3 has 13 residues. In nucleotides, the CDR3 is TGCAGCGCCCTAGGGGGCGTTAATGAAAAACTGTTTTTT. This translates into CSALGGVNEKLFF.

This CDR3 is CASSRTGDRRYEQYF. The CDR3 nucleotides are TGTGCCAGCAGCCGGACCGGGGACAGACGCTACGAGCAGTACTTC. The J gene is TRBJ2-7, the V gene TRBV11-3, with 7 nucleotides matching TRBD1. V trimming: 5 bases; J trimming: 3 bases; junction bases outside the gene matches: 10. Germline V gives CDR1 SGHNT, CDR2 YENEEA. This CDR3 region has 15 residues.

The chain joins TRBV9 to TRBJ2-5; no definite D call. V lost 0 bases, J lost 2 bases, and 5 bases lay in between. Per the germline V gene, CDR1 is SGDLS and CDR2 is YYNGEE. There are 13 residues in the CDR3. CDR3 nucleotide sequence: TGTGCCAGCAGCGTAGGTCAGCAAGAGACCCAGTACTTC. Its translation is CASSVGQQETQYF.

The V call is TRBV11-2, the J call TRBJ1-4; TRBD1 is a possible D gene (6 bases). Germline assignment: CDR1 SGHAT and CDR2 FQNNGV. V shed 0 bases and J shed 8 bases, with 13 bases lying between them. The length of the CDR3 is 15 residues. This CDR3 is CASSLDHRVEEKLFF. Here the CDR3 DNA reads TGTGCCAGCAGCTTAGATCACAGGGTTGAGGAAAAACTGTTTTTT.

The genes are TRBV19 and TRBJ2-3; TRBD2 matches at 7 bases. J gave up 3 bases and V 0 bases, and 3 bases lay outside the gene matches. The CDR3 sequence is 15 residues long. CDR1 and CDR2 (germline): LNHDA, SQIVND (reference sequence). CDR3 bases: TGTGCCAGTAGTATAGAGGGGGGAGGGACAGATACGCAGTATTTT. It specifies CASSIEGGGTDTQYF.

The CDR3 bases are TGTGCCAGCAGCTTTGGCGGGGGGTCCAACAATGAGCAGTTCTTC. As protein: CASSFGGGSNNEQFF. The chain combines TRBV14 with TRBJ2-1, with 8 bases identical to TRBD2. This CDR3 spans 15 amino acids. Germline V gene data show CDR1 as SGHDN and CDR2 as FVKESK. V was pared by 5 bases and J by 5 bases, with 8 bases of the junction left unmatched. The full variable domain, its missing parts supplied by reference TRBV14 and TRBJ2-1, is EAGVTQFPSHSVIEKGQTVTLRCDPISGHDNLYWYRRVMGKEIKFLLHFVKESKQDESGMPNNRFLAERTGGTYSTLKVQPAELEDSGVYFCASSFGGGSNNEQFFGPGTRLTVL.

A word on this clone: The same CDR3 can be traced to other DNA sequences in this sample. The chain links TRBV7-3 to TRBJ1-5; D possibly corresponds to TRBD1 (6 bases). This CDR3 has 17 residues. CDR1 is SGHTA, CDR2 FQGTGA, per germline. V was trimmed by 5 bases and J by 2 bases, leaving 19 bases between them. The CDR3 loop reads CASSGTNRDTGNQPQHF. CDR3 sequence (DNA): TGTGCCAGCAGCGGTACTAACAGGGATACGGGCAATCAGCCCCAGCATTTT.

CDR3 region: CAWSVRYEQYF. CDR3 nucleotides: TGTGCCTGGAGTGTACGGTACGAGCAGTACTTC. The rearrangement joins TRBV30 to TRBJ2-7; D unclear. Trimming took off 0 bases at V and 4 bases at J, with 4 bases between the two ends. The CDR3 has 11 residues. The germline CDR1 and CDR2 sequences are GTSNPN and SVGIG (reference sequence).

V and J are TRBV19 and TRBJ1-3; D call uncertain. Germline lookup yields CDR1 LNHDA and CDR2 SQIVND (reference sequence). The CDR3 runs 16 residues. Trimming shortened V by 1 base and J by 0 bases, and 10 bases separated the two germline ends. The CDR3 sequence: CASSIVYQDSGNTIYF. The CDR3 nucleotides are TGTGCCAGTAGTATAGTATACCAGGACTCTGGAAACACCATATATTTT.

The CDR3 nucleotides read TGTGCCAGCAGCTTCCCAGGGGCTGGAAACACCATATATTTT. Translation: CASSFPGAGNTIYF. The gene calls are TRBV11-2 and TRBJ1-3; D might be TRBD1 (6 bases). CDR3 size: 14 residues. Germline assignment: CDR1 SGHAT and CDR2 FQNNGV. Trimming removed 3 bases at V and 2 bases at J, with 8 bases between.

In DNA form, the CDR3 reads TGTGCCAGCAGCTTCCGGGATCACGGCTACACCTTC. It encodes CASSFRDHGYTF. The rearrangement uses TRBV5-8 and TRBJ1-2; D remains unclear. The CDR3 spans 12 residues. Germline V gene lookup returns CDR1 SGHTS and CDR2 YDEGEE. V was shortened by 2 bases and J by 8 bases, with 10 bases between the two germline ends.

This chain links TRBV5-6 with TRBJ2-7; the match to TRBD1 covers 9 bases. The V gene end was trimmed by 4 bases and the J gene end by 5 bases; junction bases not matched to a gene: 7. CDR1 and CDR2 (germline): SGHDT, YYEEEE. CDR3 length equals 14 residues. Written as DNA, the CDR3 is TGTGCCAGCAGCACCGGACAGGGGTGGGACGAGCAGTACTTC. This gives the protein CASSTGQGWDEQYF.

In nucleotides, the CDR3 is TGTGCCAGTAGTATCGGGACAGGGCTGAAGGGGCTGTTTTTT. It codes for CASSIGTGLKGLFF. This chain links TRBV19 with TRBJ1-4, with 9 bases aligning to TRBD1. Germline V lookup: CDR1 LNHDA, CDR2 SQIVND (reference sequence). V lost 3 bases to trimming and J lost 14 bases; unmatched junction nucleotides: 10. CDR3 length: 14 residues. Complete variable domain (other parts from reference TRBV19 and TRBJ1-4): DGGITQSPKYLFRKEGQNVTLSCEQNLNHDAMYWYRQDPGQGLRLIYYSQIVNDFQKGDIAEGYSVSREKKESFPLTVTSAQKNPTAFYLCASSIGTGLKGLFFGSGTQLSVL.